This TCR beta chain is from a study of blood T cell repertoires in COVID-19. For the study at large: Acute-phase and convalescent COVID-19 samples originated in the United States, Italy and Spain.

This clone came up many times. The study drew participants aged about 18 to 89 years from 24 US areas. Someone with COVID-19 had been met by exposed participants within 2 weeks before study entry. Original data processing: Amplification of reference gene primers was used by the study to estimate nucleated cell counts. Assay: immunoSEQ multiplex PCR; the TCRdb copy retains only in-frame clones and omits some. V and J calls and clone size are those listed in that table; D and trimming were worked out from the DNA. In the table there are 200,000 to 300,000 clones, around four fifths of which are singletons. V was clipped by 6 bases and J by 5 bases, with 11 bases between them. This CDR3 spans 12 amino acids.

The sequence was obtained from a woman between 40 and 55 years old who had been exposed to COVID-19. The source material was PBMCs or T cells enriched from blood (not recorded which). The chain is built from TRBV12-3 or TRBV12-4 and TRBJ2-7; no clear D gene. The CDR3 protein is CASSPRSHEQYF. The CDR3 nucleotides are TGTGCCAGCAGCCCGAGGTCCCACGAGCAGTACTTC.